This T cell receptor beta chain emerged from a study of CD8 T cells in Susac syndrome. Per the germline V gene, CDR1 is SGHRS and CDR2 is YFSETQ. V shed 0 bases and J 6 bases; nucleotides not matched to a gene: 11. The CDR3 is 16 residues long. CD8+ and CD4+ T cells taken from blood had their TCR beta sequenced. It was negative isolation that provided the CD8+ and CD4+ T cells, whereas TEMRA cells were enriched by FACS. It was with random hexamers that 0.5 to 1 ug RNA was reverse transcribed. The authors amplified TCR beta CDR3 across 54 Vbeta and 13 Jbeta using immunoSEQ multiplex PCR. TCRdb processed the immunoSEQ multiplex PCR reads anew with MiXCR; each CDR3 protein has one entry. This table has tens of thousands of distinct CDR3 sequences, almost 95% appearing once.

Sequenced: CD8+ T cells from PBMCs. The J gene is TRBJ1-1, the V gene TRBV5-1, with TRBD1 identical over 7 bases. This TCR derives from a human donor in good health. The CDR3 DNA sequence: TGCGCCAGCAGCTTGGCGGCAGGGGGTTTAAAGGCTGAAGCTTTCTTT. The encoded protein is CASSLAAGGLKAEAFF. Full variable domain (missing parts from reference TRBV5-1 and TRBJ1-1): KAGVTQTPRYLIKTRGQQVTLSCSPISGHRSVSWYQQTPGQGLQFLFEYFSETQRNKGNFPGRFSGRQFSNSRSEMNVSTLELGDSALYLCASSLAAGGLKAEAFFGQGTRLTVV.